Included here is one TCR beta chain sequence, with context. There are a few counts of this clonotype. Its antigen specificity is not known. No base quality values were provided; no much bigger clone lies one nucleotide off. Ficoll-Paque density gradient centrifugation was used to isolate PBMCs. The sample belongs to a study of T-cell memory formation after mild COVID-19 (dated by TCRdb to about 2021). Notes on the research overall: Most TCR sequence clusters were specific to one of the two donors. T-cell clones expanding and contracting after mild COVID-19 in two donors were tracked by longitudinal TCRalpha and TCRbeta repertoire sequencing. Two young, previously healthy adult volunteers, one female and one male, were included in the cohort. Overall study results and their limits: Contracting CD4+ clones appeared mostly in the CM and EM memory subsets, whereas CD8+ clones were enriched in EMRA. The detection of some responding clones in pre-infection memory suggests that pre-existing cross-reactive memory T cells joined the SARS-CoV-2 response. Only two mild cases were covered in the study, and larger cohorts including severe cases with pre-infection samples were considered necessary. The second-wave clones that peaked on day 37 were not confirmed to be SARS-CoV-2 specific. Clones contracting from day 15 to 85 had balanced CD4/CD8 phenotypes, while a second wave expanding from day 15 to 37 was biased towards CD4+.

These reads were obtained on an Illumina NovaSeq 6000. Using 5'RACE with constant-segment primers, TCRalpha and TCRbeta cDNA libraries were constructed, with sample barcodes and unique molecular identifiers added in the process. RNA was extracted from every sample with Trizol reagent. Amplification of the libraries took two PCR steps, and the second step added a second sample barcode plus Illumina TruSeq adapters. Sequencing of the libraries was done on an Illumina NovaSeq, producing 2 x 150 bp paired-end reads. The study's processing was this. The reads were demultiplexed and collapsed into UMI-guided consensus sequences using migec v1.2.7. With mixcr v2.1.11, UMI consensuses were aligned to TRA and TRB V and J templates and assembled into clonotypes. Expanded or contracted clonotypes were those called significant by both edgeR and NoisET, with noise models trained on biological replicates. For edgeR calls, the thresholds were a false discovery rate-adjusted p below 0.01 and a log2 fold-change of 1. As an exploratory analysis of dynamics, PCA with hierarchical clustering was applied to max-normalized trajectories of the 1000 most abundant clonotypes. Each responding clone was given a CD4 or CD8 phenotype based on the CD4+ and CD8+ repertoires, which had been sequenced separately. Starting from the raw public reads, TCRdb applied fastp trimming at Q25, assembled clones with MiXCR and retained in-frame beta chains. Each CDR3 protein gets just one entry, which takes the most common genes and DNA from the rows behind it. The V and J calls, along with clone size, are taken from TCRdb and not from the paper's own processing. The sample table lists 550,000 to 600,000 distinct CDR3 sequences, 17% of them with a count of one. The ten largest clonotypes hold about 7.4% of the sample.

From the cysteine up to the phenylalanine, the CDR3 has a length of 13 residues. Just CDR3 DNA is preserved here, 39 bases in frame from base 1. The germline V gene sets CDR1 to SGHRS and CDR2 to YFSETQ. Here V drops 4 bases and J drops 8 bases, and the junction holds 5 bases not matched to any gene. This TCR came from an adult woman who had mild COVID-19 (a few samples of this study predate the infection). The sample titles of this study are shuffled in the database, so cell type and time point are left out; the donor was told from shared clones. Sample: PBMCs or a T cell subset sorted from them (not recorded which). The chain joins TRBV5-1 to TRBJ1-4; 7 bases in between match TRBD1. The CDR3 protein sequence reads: CASSAGTAEKLFF. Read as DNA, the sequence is TGCGCCAGCAGCGCCGGGACAGCCGAAAAACTGTTTTTT.